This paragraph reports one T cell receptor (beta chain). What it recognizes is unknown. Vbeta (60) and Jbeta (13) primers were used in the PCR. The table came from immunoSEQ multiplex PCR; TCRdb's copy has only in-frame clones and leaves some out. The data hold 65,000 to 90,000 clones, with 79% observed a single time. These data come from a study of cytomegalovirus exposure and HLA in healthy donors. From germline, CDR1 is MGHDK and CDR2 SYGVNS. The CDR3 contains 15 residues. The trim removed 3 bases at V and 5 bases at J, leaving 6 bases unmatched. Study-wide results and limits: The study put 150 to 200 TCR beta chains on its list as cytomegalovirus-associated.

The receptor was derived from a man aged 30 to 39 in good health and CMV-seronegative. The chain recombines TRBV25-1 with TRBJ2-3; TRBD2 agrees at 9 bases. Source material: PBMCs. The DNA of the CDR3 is TGTGCCAGCAGTGACACGGGCGGGAGGGGAGATACGCAGTATTTT. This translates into CASSDTGGRGDTQYF.